What follows is one T cell receptor beta chain and its context. The antigen is unknown. This entry is derived from a study of PD-1 blockade in classical Hodgkin lymphoma. Time point given: newly diagnosed, previously untreated cHL patient sample. Comparison samples consisted of PBMCs from newly diagnosed, untreated classical Hodgkin lymphoma. Profiled with immunoSEQ multiplex PCR; TCRdb holds only in-frame clones, not every one. The data hold 20,000 to 25,000 clones, with roughly 94% observed a single time. Germline loops: CDR1 SGHAT, CDR2 FQNNGV. Trimming took 5 bases from V and 3 from J, leaving 2 bases between them. CDR3 length: 10 residues. Whole-study findings and limits: Before treatment, TCR diversity in newly diagnosed patients was reportedly lower than in healthy donors.

The material sequenced was peripheral blood mononuclear cells (PBMCs). V gene TRBV11-2 combines with J gene TRBJ2-7, with unresolved D. The clonotype was recovered from a human donor with classical Hodgkin lymphoma. The CDR3 loop is CASSSYEQYF. As DNA, the CDR3 is TGTGCCAGCAGCAGCTACGAGCAGTACTTC.